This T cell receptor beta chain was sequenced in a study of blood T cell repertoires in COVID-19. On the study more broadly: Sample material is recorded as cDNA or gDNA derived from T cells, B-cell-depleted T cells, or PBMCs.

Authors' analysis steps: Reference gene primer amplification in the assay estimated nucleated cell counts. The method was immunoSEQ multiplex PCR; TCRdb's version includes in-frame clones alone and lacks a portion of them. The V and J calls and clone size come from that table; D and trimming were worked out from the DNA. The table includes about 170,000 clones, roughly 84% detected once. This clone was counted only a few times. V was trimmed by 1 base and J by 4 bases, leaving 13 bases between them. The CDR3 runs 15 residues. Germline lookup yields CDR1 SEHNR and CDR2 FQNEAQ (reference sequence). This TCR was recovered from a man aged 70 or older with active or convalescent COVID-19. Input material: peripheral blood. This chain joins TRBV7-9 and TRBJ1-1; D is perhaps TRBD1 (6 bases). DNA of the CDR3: TGTGCCAGCAGCTTAGTCGATAGGGGGGGCACTGAAGCTTTCTTT. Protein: CASSLVDRGGTEAFF. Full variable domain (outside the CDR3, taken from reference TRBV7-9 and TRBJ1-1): DTGVSQNPRHKITKRGQNVTFRCDPISEHNRLYWYRQTLGQGPEFLTYFQNEAQLEKSRLLSDRFSAERPKGSFSTLEIQRTEQGDSAMYLCASSLVDRGGTEAFFGQGTRLTVV.